This T cell receptor (beta chain) was observed in a study of T cells after yellow fever vaccination. Findings and caveats of the study: Contaminants from the bulk population, in the form of abundant clonotypes, could be found in FACS-sorted repertoires.

In its sample, this clonotype was seen a few times. Its target is unknown. A single record per CDR3 protein comes from TCRdb applying MiXCR to the 5' RACE reads. The data hold about 240,000 distinct CDR3 sequences, with 6.9% observed a single time. After removal of 3 bases from V and 6 bases from J, the junction contained 6 bases not matched to a gene. CDR3 length: 15 residues. Looked up from germline, CDR1 is KGHDR and CDR2 is SFDVKD. This chain uses TRBV24-1 with TRBJ1-4, with 7 bases fitting TRBD1. The sample in question was CD4+ T cells sorted from PBMCs, obtained 15 days after the yellow fever booster vaccination. The source is a man aged 30-40 years who received the YFV17D yellow fever vaccine. DNA of the CDR3: TGTGCCACCAGTGATACGGACAGGACCGATGAAAAACTGTTTTTT. Residues: CATSDTDRTDEKLFF.